Listed here is a single TCR beta chain. Its antigen is still unknown. Sequenced patients had Stevens-Johnson syndrome or toxic epidermal necrolysis caused by carbamazepine. This CDR3 contains 14 residues. Per germline, CDR1 DFQATT and CDR2 SNEGSKA (reference sequence). These data come from a study of T cells in severe cutaneous drug reactions. Libraries were made by iRepertoire multiplex PCR with TCR subtype-specific primers for bulk and single-cell sequencing. TCRdb re-called the multiplex PCR reads and gives one entry per CDR3 protein, without DNA. The sample table sets out 9,000 to 13,000 distinct CDR3 sequences. Regarding the study as a whole: In carbamazepine-induced Stevens-Johnson syndrome or toxic epidermal necrolysis, TRBV12-4 averaged around 30% in blister cells and roughly 5% in PBMC.

Sequencing was performed on cells from a skin blister. The receptor comes from a human donor with Stevens-Johnson syndrome, a severe cutaneous drug reaction. This chain links TRBV20-1 with TRBJ2-2. CDR3 sequence reads: CSARDARDTGELFF.